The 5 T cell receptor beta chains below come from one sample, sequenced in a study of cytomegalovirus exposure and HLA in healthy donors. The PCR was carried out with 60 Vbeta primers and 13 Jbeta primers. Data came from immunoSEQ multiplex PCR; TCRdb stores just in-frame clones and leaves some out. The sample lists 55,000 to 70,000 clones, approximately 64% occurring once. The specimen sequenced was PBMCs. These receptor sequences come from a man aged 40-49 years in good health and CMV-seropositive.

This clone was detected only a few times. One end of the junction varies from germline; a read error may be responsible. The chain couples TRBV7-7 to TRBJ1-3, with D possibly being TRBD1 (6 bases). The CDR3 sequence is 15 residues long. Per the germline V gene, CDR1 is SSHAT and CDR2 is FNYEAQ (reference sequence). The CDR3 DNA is TGTGCTAGCAGCTTAGAAGCAGGGGTTGGAAACACCATATATTTT. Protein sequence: CASSLEAGVGNTIYF.

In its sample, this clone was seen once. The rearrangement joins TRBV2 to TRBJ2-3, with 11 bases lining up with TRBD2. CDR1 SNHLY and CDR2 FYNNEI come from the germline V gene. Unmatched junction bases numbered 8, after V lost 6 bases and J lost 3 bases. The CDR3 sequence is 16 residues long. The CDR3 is CASSPGLAGGTDTQYF. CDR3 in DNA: TGTGCCAGCAGCCCCGGGCTAGCGGGAGGAACAGATACGCAGTATTTT.

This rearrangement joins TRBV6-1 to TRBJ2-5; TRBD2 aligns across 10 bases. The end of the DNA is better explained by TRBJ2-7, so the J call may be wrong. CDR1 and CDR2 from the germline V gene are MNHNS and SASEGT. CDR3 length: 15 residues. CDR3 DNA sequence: TGTGCCAGCAGAGAACCTAGCGGGGGCTCCTACGAGCAGTACTTC. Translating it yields CASREPSGGSYEQYF.

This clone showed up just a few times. The CDR3 DNA reads TGTGCCAGCAGCTTAGATCGGTGGTACGAGCAGTACTTC. Translated: CASSLDRWYEQYF. The J gene is TRBJ2-7, the V gene TRBV11-2, with no clear D. Trimming stripped 0 bases from V and 4 bases from J, with 7 bases between. The CDR3 consists of 13 residues. Per germline, CDR1 SGHAT and CDR2 FQNNGV. The whole variable domain, remainder taken from reference TRBV11-2 and TRBJ2-7, is EAGVAQSPRYKIIEKRQSVAFWCNPISGHATLYWYQQILGQGPKLLIQFQNNGVVDDSQLPKDRFSAERLKGVDSTLKIQPAKLEDSAVYLCASSLDRWYEQYFGPGTRLTVT.

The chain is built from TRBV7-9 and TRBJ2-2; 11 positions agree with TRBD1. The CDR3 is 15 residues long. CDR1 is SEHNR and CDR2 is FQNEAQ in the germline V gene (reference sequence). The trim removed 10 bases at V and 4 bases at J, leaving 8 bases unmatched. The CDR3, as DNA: TGTGCCATCAATATCGGGACAGGGGGCACCGGGGAGCTGTTTTTT. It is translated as CAINIGTGGTGELFF. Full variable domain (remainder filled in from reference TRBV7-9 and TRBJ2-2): DTGVSQNPRHKITKRGQNVTFRCDPISEHNRLYWYRQTLGQGPEFLTYFQNEAQLEKSRLLSDRFSAERPKGSFSTLEIQRTEQGDSAMYLCAINIGTGGTGELFFGEGSRLTVL.